This section outlines one T cell receptor (beta chain) sequence together with its context. This sample was taken from a study of blood T cell repertoires in COVID-19. Turning to the study itself: Material from acute and convalescent COVID-19 was sourced from the United States, Italy and Spain. T cells, B-cell-depleted T cells, or PBMCs provided the cDNA or gDNA that served as material.

Authors' data handling: Estimation of nucleated cell counts was performed using reference gene primer amplification. Libraries were prepared by immunoSEQ multiplex PCR; TCRdb keeps only in-frame clonotypes and omits some of them. V and J calls and clone size are given by that table; D and trimming were obtained from the DNA. The sample holds 180,000 or so clones, approximately 86% seen once. Germline values: CDR1 WSHSY, CDR2 SAAADI. The V gene lost 3 bases and the J gene lost 4 bases, with 13 bases spanning the gap. There are 14 residues in the CDR3. This TCR derives from a man aged 55 to 69 with acute or convalescent COVID-19. The V call is TRBV10-2, the J call TRBJ2-7, with D possibly TRBD1 on 7 matching bases. Material for sequencing was peripheral blood. The CDR3 is CASSDGGGDYEQYF. CDR3 DNA sequence: TGCGCCAGCAGTGATGGAGGGGGCGATTACGAGCAGTACTTC.